A single sample gave rise to the 2 T cell receptor beta chains below, sequenced in a study of T cell responses to AZD1222 COVID-19 vaccine (dated by TCRdb to the early 2020s). The library relied on the immunoSEQ multiplex PCR assay. TCRdb carries this immuneACCESS record with in-frame sequences only. Its versions omit some clonotypes, under half of them owing to an unresolved V gene in the studies checked, with the rest unexplained. Across this sample there are about 140,000 clones, with more than 85% seen only once. The ten top clones hold roughly 1.2% of the sample. The time point label of this sample denotes: about 28 days (+/-7) after the second vaccine dose. Sequencing used peripheral blood, obtained 28 days after the second AZD1222 dose. These receptors originate from an adult who received the AZD1222 COVID-19 vaccine.

This clone was counted between two and nine times. The rearrangement uses TRBV7-2 and TRBJ1-6; tentative D call: TRBD1 (6 bases). Trimming took off 4 bases at V and 9 bases at J, with 10 bases between the two ends. Germline V lookup: CDR1 SGHTA, CDR2 FQGNSA. The CDR3 covers 13 residues. This CDR3 is CASSSSGVSPLHF. The CDR3 nucleotides are TGTGCCAGCAGCTCGTCAGGGGTTTCACCCCTCCACTTT.

The genes are TRBV11-2 and TRBJ1-5; TRBD1 might be the D (5 bases). V lost 5 bases, J lost 1 base, and 9 bases lay in between. This CDR3 contains 14 residues. Germline CDR1 reads SGHAT; CDR2 reads FQNNGV. CDR3 sequence (DNA): TGTGCCAGCAGCCGTGGGGGGAGCAATCAGCCCCAGCATTTT. Its protein product is CASSRGGSNQPQHF.